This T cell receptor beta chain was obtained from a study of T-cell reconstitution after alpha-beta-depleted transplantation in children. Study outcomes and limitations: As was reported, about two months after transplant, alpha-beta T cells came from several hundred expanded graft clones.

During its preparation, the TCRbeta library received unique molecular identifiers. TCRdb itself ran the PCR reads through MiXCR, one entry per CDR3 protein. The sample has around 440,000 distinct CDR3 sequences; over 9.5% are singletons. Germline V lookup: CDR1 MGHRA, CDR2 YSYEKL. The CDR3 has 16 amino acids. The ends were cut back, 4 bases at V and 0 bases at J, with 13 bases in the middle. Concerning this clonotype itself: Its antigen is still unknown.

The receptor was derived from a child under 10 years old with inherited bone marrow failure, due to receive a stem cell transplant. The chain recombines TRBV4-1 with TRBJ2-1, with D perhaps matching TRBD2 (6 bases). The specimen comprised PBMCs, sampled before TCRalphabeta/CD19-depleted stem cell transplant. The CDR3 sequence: CASSRNSGPSYNEQFF. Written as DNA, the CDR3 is TGCGCCAGCAGCCGAAATAGCGGCCCCTCCTACAATGAGCAGTTCTTC.